Sequencing of this T cell receptor (beta chain) was carried out in a study of CD8+ T cells in alopecia areata. Whole-study results and caveats: An increase in clonality over normal scalp was evident in lesional scalp, especially alopecia totalis/universalis.

The treatment denotes: oral pan-JAK inhibitor, 5-10 mg twice daily. Researchers took lesional scalp punch biopsies and peripheral blood from people who were alopecia areata patients. After removal of 2 bases from V and 8 bases from J, the junction contained 6 bases not matched to a gene. The length of the CDR3 is 14 residues. The germline V gene has CDR1 SGHRS and CDR2 YFSETQ. RNA was extracted and reverse transcribed into cDNA as the sequencing template. The method was immunoSEQ multiplex PCR; TCRdb's version includes in-frame clones alone and lacks a portion of them. The data contain roughly 210,000 clones, 43% of them singletons. As for this clone: Its cognate antigen is unknown.

Source: CD4+ T cells sorted from blood, taken at approximately week 37, from a patient treated with tofacitinib. The chain recombines TRBV5-1 with TRBJ1-4; 7 nucleotides agree with TRBD1. This TCR came from a human donor with alopecia areata. The CDR3, as DNA: TGCGCCAGCAGCTTTGACAGGGCGGGGGAAAAACTGTTTTTT. It yields the protein CASSFDRAGEKLFF.